The present T cell receptor (beta chain) was sequenced within a study of T cells in Graves' hyperthyroidism and ophthalmopathy. In patients aged 18 to 65, hyperthyroidism was newly diagnosed, with duration under 2 months. This clonotype was found a few times. The antigen is unknown. Whole-study findings and limits: It was a median approximately 6.9 months before onset that the model predicted ophthalmopathy.

The CDR3 consists of 14 residues. Trimming took off 6 bases at V and 3 bases at J, with 12 bases between the two ends. CDR1 SNHLY and CDR2 FYNNEI come from the germline V gene. TCR beta CDR3 sequences were amplified from RNA transcripts. Researchers ran a first-round RT-PCR on the TCR CDR3 using the HTBI primer set. Via MiXCR, TCRdb re-called the multiplex PCR reads, giving one row per CDR3 protein. The sample lists about 690,000 distinct CDR3 sequences, 15% to 20% occurring once. The chain couples TRBV2 to TRBJ1-5, with TRBD1 as a possible D gene (5 bases). The clonotype comes from a middle-aged man with Graves' hyperthyroidism. The source material was blood. CDR3 DNA: TGTGCCAGCAGCTTTCAAGGGGACAATCAGCCCCAGCATTTT. This codes for CASSFQGDNQPQHF.